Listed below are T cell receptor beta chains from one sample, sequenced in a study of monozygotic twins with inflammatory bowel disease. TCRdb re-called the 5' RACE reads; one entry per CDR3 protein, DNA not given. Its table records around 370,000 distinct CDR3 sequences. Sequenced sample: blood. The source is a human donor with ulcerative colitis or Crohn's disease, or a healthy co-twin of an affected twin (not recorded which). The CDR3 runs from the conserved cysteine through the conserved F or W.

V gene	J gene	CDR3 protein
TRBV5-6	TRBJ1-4	CASAKGAPANEKLFF
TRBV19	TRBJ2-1	CASSIAIGGPYNEQFF
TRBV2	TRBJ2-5	CATSSGGYEETQYF
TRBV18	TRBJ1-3	CASSPGQFYSGNTIYF
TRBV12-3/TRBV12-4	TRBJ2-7	CASSPSTDSYEQYF
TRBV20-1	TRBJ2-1	CSARFLAGGGYNEQFF
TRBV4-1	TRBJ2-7	CASSQDQAQATYEQYF
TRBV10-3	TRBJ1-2	CAISEAGDYDGYTF
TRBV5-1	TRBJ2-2	CASSLFEGTGELFF
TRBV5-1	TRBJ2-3	CASSPGTWDTDTQYF
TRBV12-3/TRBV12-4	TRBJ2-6	CASSFGEGTNVLTF
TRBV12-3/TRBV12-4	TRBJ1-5	CASSLGSGAPGQPQHF
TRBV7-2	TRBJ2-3	CASSLVAAGTDTQYF
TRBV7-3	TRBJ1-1	CASGTGTGVTEAFF
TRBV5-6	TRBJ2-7	CASSPRRETYEQYF
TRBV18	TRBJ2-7	CASSPPSRRGSSYEQYF
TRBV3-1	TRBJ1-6	CASSPSRQGAWGKNSPLHF
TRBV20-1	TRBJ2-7	CSAGRTFEQYF
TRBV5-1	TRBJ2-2	CASSLFGQRTNTGELFF
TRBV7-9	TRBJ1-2	CASSFSGRTTTYGYTF
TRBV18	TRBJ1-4	CASSPQGVGNEKLFF
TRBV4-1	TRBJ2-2	CASSQDFLRSGELFF
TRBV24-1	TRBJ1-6	CATLTTGSNSPLHF
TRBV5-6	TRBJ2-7	CASSLGVGTGGTYEQYF
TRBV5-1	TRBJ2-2	CASSFGQGQPPNTGELFF
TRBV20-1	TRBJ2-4	CSANGLAGGPHIQYF
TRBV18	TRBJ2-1	CASSPYPGSSSYNEQFF